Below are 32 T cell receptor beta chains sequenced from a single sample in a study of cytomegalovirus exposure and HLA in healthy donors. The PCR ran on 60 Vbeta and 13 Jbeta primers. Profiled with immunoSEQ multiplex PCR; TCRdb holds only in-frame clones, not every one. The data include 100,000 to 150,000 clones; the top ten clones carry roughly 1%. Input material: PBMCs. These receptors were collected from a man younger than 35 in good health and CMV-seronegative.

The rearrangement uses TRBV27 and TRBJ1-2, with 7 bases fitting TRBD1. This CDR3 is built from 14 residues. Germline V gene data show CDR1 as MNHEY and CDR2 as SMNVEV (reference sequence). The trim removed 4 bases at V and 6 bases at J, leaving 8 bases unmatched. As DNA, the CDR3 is TGTGCCAGCAGTTACGGGACAGAAAGGCATGGCTACACCTTC. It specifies CASSYGTERHGYTF.

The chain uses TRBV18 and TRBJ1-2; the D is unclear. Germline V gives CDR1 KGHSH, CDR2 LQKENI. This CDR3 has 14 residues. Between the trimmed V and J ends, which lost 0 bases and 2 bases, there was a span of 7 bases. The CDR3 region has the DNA TGTGCCAGCTCACCACCGGGCGCAAACTATGGCTACACCTTC. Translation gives CASSPPGANYGYTF.

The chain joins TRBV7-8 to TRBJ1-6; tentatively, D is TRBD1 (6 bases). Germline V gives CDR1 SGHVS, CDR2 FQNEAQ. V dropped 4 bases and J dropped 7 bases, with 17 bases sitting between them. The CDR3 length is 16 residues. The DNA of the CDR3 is TGTGCCAGCAGCTCCAGCCCGGACAGAGACAATTCACCCCTCCACTTT. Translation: CASSSSPDRDNSPLHF.

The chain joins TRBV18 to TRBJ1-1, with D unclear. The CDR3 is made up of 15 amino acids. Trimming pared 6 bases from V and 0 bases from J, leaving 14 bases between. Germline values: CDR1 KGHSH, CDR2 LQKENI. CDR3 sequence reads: CASSPQRDVNTEAFF. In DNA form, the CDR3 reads TGTGCCAGCTCCCCCCAGAGGGATGTGAACACTGAAGCTTTCTTT.

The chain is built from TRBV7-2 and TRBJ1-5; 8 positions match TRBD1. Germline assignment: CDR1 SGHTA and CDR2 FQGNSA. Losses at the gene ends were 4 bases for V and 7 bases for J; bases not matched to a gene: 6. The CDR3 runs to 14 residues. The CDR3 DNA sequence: TGTGCCAGCAGCTCCGGACAGGGAGGACAGCCCCAGCATTTT. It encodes CASSSGQGGQPQHF.

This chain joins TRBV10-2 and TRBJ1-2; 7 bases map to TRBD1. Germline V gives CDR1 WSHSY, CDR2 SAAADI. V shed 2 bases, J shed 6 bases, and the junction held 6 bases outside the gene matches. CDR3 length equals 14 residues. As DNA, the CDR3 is TGCGCCAGCAGTGAGACTGAGGGACAGAATGGCTACACCTTC. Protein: CASSETEGQNGYTF.

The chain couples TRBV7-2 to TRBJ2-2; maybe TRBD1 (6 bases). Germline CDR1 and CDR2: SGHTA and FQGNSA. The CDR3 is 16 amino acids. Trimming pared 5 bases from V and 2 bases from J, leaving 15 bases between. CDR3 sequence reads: CASSPFRGSNTGELFF. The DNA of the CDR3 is TGTGCCAGCAGCCCCTTCAGGGGTTCCAACACCGGGGAGCTGTTTTTT.

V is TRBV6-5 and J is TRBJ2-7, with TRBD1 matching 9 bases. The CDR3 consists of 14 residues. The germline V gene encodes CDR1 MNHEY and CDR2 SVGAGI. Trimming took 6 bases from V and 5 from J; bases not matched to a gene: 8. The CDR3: CASSRGQGFDEQYF. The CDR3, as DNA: TGTGCCAGCAGCCGCGGACAGGGGTTCGACGAGCAGTACTTC.

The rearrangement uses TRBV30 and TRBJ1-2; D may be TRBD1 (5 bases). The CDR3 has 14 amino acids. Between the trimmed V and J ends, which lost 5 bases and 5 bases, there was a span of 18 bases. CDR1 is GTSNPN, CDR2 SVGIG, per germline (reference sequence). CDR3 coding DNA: TGTGCCTGGGAATCAAACCCGGGACTATATGGCTACACCTTC. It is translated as CAWESNPGLYGYTF.

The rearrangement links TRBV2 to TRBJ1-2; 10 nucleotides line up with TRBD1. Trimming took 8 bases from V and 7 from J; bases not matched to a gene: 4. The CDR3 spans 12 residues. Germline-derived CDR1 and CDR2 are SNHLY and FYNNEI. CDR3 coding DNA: TGTGCCAGCTTAAGGGACAGGGGTGGCTACACCTTC. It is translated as CASLRDRGGYTF.

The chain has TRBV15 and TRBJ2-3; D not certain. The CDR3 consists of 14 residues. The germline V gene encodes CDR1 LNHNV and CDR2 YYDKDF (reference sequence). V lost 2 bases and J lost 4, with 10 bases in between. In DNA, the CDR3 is TGTGCCACCAGCAGAACTTCCCCGGCAGATACGCAGTATTTT. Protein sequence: CATSRTSPADTQYF.

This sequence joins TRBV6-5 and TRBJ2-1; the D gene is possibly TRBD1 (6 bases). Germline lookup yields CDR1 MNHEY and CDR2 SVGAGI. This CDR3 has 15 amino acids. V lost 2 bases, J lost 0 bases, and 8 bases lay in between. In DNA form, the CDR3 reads TGTGCCAGCAGTTACCGACAGGACTCCTACAATGAGCAGTTCTTC. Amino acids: CASSYRQDSYNEQFF.

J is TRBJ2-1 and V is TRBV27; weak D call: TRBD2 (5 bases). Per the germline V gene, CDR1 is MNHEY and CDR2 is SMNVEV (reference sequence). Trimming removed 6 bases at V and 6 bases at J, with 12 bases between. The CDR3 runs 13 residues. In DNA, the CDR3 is TGTGCCAGCAGCTCGGGGAAACTCAATGAGCAGTTCTTC. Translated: CASSSGKLNEQFF.

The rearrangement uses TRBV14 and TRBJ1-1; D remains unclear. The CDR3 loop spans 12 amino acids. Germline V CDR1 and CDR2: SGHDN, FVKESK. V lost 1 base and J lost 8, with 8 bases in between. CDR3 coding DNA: TGTGCCAGCAGCCAAGTATTGGCAGAAGCTTTCTTT. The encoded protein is CASSQVLAEAFF. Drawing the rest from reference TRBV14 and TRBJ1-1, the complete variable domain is EAGVTQFPSHSVIEKGQTVTLRCDPISGHDNLYWYRRVMGKEIKFLLHFVKESKQDESGMPNNRFLAERTGGTYSTLKVQPAELEDSGVYFCASSQVLAEAFFGQGTRLTVV.

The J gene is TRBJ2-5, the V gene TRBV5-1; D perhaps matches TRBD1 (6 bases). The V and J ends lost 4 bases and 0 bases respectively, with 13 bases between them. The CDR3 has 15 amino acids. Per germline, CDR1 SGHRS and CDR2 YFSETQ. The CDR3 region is CASSPGTRDQETQYF. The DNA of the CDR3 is TGCGCCAGCAGCCCAGGGACAAGAGACCAAGAGACCCAGTACTTC.

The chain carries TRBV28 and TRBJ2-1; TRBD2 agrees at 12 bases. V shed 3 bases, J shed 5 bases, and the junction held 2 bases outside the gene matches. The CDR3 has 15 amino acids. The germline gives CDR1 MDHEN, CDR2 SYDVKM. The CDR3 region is CASSFRLAGDNEQFF. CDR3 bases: TGTGCCAGCAGTTTCCGACTAGCGGGAGACAATGAGCAGTTCTTC.

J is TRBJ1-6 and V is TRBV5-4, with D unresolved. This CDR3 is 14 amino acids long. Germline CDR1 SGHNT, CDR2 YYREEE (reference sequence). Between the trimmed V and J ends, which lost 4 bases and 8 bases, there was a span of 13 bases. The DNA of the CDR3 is TGTGCCAGCAGCCCCGACACGCGAGATTCACCCCTCCACTTT. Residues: CASSPDTRDSPLHF.

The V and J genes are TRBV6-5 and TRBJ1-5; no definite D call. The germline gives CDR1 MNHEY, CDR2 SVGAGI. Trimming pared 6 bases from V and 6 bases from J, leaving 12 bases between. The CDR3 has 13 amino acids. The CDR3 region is CASRLSPSQPQHF. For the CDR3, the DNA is TGTGCCAGCAGACTATCCCCGAGTCAGCCCCAGCATTTT.

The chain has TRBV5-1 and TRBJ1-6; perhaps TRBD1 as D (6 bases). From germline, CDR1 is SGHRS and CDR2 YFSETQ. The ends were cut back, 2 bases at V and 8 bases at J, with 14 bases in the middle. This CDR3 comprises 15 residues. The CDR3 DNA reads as TGCGCCAGCAGCTTATCGGGGGGCCAGGATTCACCCCTCCACTTT. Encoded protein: CASSLSGGQDSPLHF.

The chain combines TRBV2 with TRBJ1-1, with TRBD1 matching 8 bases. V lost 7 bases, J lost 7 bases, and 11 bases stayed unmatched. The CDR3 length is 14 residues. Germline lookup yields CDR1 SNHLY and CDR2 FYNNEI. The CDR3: CASTGQGRGFEAFF. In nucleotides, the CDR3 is TGTGCCAGCACCGGACAGGGTAGAGGGTTTGAAGCTTTCTTT.

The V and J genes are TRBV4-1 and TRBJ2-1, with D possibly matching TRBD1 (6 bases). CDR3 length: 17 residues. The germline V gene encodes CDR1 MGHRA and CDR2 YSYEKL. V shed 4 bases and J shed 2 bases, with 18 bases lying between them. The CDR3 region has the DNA TGCGCCAGCAGCCCCGGACTGGGGGCGAAGGCCTACAATGAGCAGTTCTTC. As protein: CASSPGLGAKAYNEQFF.

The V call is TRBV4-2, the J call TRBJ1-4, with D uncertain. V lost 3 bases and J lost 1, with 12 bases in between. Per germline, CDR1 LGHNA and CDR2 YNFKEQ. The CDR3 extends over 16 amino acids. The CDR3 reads CASSQEIQRTNEKLFF. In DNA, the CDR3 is TGTGCCAGCAGCCAGGAGATCCAGAGAACTAATGAAAAACTGTTTTTT.

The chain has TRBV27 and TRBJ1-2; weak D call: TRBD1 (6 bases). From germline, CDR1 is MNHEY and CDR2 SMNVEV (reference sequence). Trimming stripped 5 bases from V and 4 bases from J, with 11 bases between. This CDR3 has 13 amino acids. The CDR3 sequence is CASSESGAYGYTF. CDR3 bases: TGTGCCAGCAGTGAGTCAGGGGCCTATGGCTACACCTTC.

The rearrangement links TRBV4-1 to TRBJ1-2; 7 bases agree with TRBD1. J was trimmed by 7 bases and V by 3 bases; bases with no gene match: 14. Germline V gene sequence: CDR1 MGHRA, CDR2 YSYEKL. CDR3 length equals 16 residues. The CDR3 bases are TGCGCCAGCAGCCACAAGCTTTCACAGGGGAGTATTGGCTACACCTTC. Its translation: CASSHKLSQGSIGYTF.

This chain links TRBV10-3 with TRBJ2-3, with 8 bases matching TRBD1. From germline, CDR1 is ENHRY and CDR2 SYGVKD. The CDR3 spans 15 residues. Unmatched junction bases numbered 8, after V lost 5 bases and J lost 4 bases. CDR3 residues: CAISLGDRSADTQYF. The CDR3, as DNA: TGTGCCATCAGTCTAGGGGACAGGTCGGCAGATACGCAGTATTTT.

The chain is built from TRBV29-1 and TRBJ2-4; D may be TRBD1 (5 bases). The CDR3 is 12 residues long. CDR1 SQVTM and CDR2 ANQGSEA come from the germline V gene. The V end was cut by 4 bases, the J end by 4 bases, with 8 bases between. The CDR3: CSVVDRKNIQYF. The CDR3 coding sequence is TGCAGCGTTGTTGACAGAAAAAACATTCAGTACTTC.

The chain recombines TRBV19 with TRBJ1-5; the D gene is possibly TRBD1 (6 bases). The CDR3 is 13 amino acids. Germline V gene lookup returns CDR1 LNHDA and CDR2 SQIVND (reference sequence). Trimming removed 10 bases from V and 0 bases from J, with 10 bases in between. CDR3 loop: CATSDSSNQPQHF. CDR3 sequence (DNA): TGTGCCACTTCGGACAGTAGCAATCAGCCCCAGCATTTT.

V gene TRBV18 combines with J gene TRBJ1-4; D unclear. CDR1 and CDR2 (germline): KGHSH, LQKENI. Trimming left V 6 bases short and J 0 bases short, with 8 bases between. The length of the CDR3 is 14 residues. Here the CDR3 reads CASSGSPTNEKLFF. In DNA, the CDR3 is TGTGCCAGCTCCGGGAGTCCAACTAATGAAAAACTGTTTTTT. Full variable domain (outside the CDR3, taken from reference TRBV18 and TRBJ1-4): NAGVMQNPRHLVRRRGQEARLRCSPMKGHSHVYWYRQLPEEGLKFMVYLQKENIIDESGMPKERFSAEFPKEGPSILRIQQVVRGDSAAYFCASSGSPTNEKLFFGSGTQLSVL.

The CDR3 is CATSRDGIGTGSREQYF. CDR3 DNA sequence: TGTGCCACCAGCAGAGATGGCATCGGGACAGGGTCGCGTGAGCAGTACTTC. The chain has TRBV15 and TRBJ2-7, with 9 bases matching TRBD1. The CDR3 length is 17 residues. After removal of 0 bases from V and 7 bases from J, the junction contained 13 bases not matched to a gene. Germline V gene sequence: CDR1 LNHNV, CDR2 YYDKDF (reference sequence). The full variable domain, with the rest looked up from reference TRBV15 and TRBJ2-7, is DAMVIQNPRYQVTQFGKPVTLSCSQTLNHNVMYWYQQKSSQAPKLLFHYYDKDFNNEADTPDNFQSRRPNTSFCFLDIRSPGLGDTAMYLCATSRDGIGTGSREQYFGPGTRLTVT.

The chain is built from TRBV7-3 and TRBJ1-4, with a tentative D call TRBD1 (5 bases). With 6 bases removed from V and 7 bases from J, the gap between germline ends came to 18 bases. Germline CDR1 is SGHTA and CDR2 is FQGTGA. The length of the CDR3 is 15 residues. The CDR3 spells CASRPEGHGSEKLFF. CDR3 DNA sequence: TGTGCCAGCAGGCCAGAGGGGCACGGGAGTGAAAAACTGTTTTTT.

CDR3 sequence: CASSLNRAYEQYF. The CDR3 DNA sequence: TGCGCCAGCAGCTTGAACAGGGCTTACGAGCAGTACTTC. The genes are TRBV5-1 and TRBJ2-7, with a tentative D call TRBD1 (6 bases). The ends were cut back, 1 base at V and 4 bases at J, with 9 bases in the middle. The CDR3 is made up of 13 amino acids. Germline CDR1 is SGHRS and CDR2 is YFSETQ.

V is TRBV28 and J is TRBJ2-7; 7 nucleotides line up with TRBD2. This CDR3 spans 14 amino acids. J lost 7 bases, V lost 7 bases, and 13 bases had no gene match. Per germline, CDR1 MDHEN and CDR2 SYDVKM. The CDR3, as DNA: TGTGCCAGCAATCCGACTAGCCCATCTCGGGAGCAGTACTTC. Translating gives CASNPTSPSREQYF.